This T cell receptor (beta chain) was sequenced during a study of shared clonotypes between healthy human individuals. Libraries were prepared by immunoSEQ multiplex PCR; TCRdb keeps only in-frame clonotypes and omits some of them. The sample contains about 1 million clones, around 75% of which appear only once. Concerning this clone itself: At one end the junction does not follow the germline gene, possibly because of a read error.

Sequenced material: memory CD4+ T cells sorted from blood. Described subset: CD45RA-negative fraction. The TCR was taken from a man aged 18 to 29 in good health.

The CDR3 DNA reads TGTGCTAGCAGCTTAGCGGGAGCCACAGATACGCAGTATTTT. Residues: CASSLAGATDTQYF. The chain is built from TRBV7-7 and TRBJ2-3; 9 bases line up with TRBD2. Germline assignment: CDR1 SSHAT and CDR2 FNYEAQ (reference sequence). The length of the CDR3 is 14 residues.